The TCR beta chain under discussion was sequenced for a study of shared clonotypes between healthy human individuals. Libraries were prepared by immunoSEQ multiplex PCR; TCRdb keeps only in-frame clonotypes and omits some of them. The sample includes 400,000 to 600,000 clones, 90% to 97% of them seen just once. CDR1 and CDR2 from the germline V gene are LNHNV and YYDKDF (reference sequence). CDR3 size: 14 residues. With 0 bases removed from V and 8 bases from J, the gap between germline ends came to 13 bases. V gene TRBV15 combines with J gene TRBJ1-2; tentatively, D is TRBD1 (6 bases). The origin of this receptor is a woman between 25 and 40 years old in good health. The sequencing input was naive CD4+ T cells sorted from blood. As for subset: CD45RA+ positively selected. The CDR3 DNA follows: TGTGCCACCAGCAGAGATTCTACAGGGCGAGGCTACACCTTC. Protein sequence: CATSRDSTGRGYTF.